A selection of T cell receptor beta chains follows, all from one sample in a study of T cell responses to AZD1222 COVID-19 vaccine. TCRdb keeps only in-frame clones here, not all; method: immunoSEQ multiplex PCR. The table records some 110,000 clones, 80% to 90% of them present only once. The starting material was peripheral blood, obtained on day 0 of AZD1222 vaccination. The receptors were sampled from an adult in good health. The CDR3 runs from the conserved cysteine through the conserved F or W. The D gene is left open where the match is weak.

cdr3_aa cdr3_nt j_call v_call d_call
CASSGQGFYGYTF TGTGCCAGCAGCGGACAGGGATTCTATGGCTACACCTTC TRBJ1-2 TRBV12-3/TRBV12-4 TRBD1
CASSYSIRAPAAFF TGTGCCAGCAGTTACTCGATACGTGCCCCGGCGGCTTTCTTT TRBJ1-1 TRBV6-5 .
CASSSRSGGYTEAFF TGTGCCAGCAGCTCCCGAAGCGGGGGCTACACTGAAGCTTTCTTT TRBJ1-1 TRBV5-4 .
CASIQTGSRADEQFF TGTGCCAGTATCCAAACAGGGTCTAGGGCGGATGAGCAGTTCTTC TRBJ2-1 TRBV19 .
CASSPDISSYEQYF TGTGCCAGCTCACCGGACATATCCTCCTACGAGCAGTACTTC TRBJ2-7 TRBV18 .
CAWSGTGVAFSTDTQYF TGTGCCTGGAGTGGGACAGGGGTGGCCTTTAGCACAGATACGCAGTATTTT TRBJ2-3 TRBV30 TRBD1
CASSLDRGDEKLFF TGTGCCAGCTCGCTCGACAGGGGGGACGAAAAACTGTTTTTT TRBJ1-4 TRBV18 TRBD1
CASSELGQGDTEAFF TGCGCCAGCAGCGAACTCGGACAGGGGGACACTGAAGCTTTCTTT TRBJ1-1 TRBV5-1 TRBD1
CAWTRDFQETQYF TGTGCCTGGACGAGAGACTTTCAAGAGACCCAGTACTTC TRBJ2-5 TRBV30 .
CASRGTGSPYEQYF TGTGCCAGCCGCGGGACAGGGTCCCCCTACGAGCAGTACTTC TRBJ2-7 TRBV5-5 TRBD1
CASSYSSGRLAGDGTDTQYF TGTGCCAGCAGTTACTCTTCCGGGCGACTAGCGGGAGATGGCACAGATACGCAGTATTTT TRBJ2-3 TRBV6-2/TRBV6-3 TRBD2
CASSRTGPSYEQYF TGTGCCAGTAGTAGGACAGGGCCAAGCTACGAGCAGTACTTC TRBJ2-7 TRBV19 TRBD1
CATSDFGQGWRLFF TGTGCCACCAGTGATTTTGGGCAGGGATGGAGGCTGTTTTTT TRBJ2-2 TRBV24-1 .
CASSQDFCTGELFF TGTGCCAGCAGCCAAGATTTCTGCACCGGGGAGCTGTTTTTT TRBJ2-2 TRBV3-1/TRBV3-2 .
CASSYGSWGRQETQYF TGTGCCAGCAGTTACGGGTCTTGGGGACGCCAAGAGACCCAGTACTTC TRBJ2-5 TRBV6-2/TRBV6-3 .
CASSPRGTGGNQPQHF TGTGCCAGTAGTCCCCGGGGGACAGGTGGGAATCAGCCCCAGCATTTT TRBJ1-5 TRBV19 TRBD1
CASSRATYEQYF TGTGCCAGCAGCCGGGCCACCTACGAGCAGTACTTC TRBJ2-7 TRBV3-1/TRBV3-2 .
CASRSTGTGRRTLSDTQYF TGCGCCAGCCGATCAACGGGGACAGGGAGGCGAACCCTTTCAGATACGCAGTATTTT TRBJ2-3 TRBV5-1 TRBD1
CASSLALGQSYEQYF TGTGCCAGCAGCTTAGCGCTCGGACAGTCCTACGAGCAGTACTTC TRBJ2-7 TRBV7-2 .